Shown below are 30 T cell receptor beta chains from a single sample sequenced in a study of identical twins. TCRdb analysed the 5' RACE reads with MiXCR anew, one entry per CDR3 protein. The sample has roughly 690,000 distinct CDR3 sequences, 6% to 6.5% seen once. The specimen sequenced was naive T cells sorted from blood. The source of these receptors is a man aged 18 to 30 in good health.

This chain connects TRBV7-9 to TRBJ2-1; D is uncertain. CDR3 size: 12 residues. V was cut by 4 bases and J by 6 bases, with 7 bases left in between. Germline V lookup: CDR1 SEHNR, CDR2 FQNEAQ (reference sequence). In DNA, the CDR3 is TGTGCCAGCAGCTCAATCCCCAATGAGCAGTTCTTC. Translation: CASSSIPNEQFF.

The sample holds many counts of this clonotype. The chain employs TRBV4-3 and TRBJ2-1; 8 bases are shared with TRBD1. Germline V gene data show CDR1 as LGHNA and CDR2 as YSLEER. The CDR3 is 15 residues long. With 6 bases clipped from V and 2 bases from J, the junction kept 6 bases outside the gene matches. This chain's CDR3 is CASSLTGAPYNEQFF. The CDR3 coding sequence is TGCGCCAGCAGTCTGACAGGGGCTCCCTACAATGAGCAGTTCTTC.

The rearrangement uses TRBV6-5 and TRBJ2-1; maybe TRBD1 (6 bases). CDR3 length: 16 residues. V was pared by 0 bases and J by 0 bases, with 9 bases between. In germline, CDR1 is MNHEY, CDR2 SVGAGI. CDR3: CASSYSMDSSYNEQFF. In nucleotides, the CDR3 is TGTGCCAGCAGTTACTCGATGGACAGCTCCTACAATGAGCAGTTCTTC.

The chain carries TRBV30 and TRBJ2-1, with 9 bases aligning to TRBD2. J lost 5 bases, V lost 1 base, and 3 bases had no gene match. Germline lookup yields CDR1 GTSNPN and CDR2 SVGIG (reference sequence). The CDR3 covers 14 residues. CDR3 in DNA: TGTGCCTGGAGTGAACTAGCGGGCCACAATGAGCAGTTCTTC. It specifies CAWSELAGHNEQFF. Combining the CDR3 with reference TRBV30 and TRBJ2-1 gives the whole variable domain SQTIHQWPATLVQPVGSPLSLECTVEGTSNPNLYWYRQAAGRGLQLLFYSVGIGQISSEVPQNLSASRPQDRQFILSSKKLLLSDSGFYLCAWSELAGHNEQFFGPGTRLTVL.

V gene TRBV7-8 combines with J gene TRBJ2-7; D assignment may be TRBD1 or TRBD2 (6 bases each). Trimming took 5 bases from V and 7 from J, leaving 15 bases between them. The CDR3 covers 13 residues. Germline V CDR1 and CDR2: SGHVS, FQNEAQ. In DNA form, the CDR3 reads TGTGCCAGCAGCCTCGGGACGGGGGCTGAGCAGTACTTC. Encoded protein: CASSLGTGAEQYF.

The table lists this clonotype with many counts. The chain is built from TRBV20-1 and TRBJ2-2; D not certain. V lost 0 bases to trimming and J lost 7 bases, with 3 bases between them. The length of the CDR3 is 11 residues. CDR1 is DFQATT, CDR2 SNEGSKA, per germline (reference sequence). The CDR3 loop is CSARDNGELFF. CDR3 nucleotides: TGCAGTGCTAGAGATAACGGGGAGCTGTTTTTT.

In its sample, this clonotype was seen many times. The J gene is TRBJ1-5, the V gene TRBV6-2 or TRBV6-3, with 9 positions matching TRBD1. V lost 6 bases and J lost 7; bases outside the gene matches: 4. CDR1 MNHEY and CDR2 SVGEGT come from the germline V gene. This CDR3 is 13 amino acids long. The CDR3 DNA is TGTGCCAGCAGCGGACAGGGGAAGCAGCCCCAGCATTTT. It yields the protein CASSGQGKQPQHF.

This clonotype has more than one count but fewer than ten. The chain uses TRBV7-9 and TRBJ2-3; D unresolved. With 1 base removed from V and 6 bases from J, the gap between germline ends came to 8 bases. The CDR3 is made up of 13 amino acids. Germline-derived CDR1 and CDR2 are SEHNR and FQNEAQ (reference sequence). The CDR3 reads CASSLDDSDTQYF. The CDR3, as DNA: TGTGCCAGCAGCTTAGACGACTCCGATACGCAGTATTTT.

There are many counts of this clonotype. This CDR3 is CASNRSYEQYV. For the CDR3, the DNA is TGCGCCAGCAACCGTTCCTACGAGCAGTACGTC. The J gene is TRBJ2-7, the V gene TRBV5-1; unclear D gene. Trimming removed 6 bases at V and 1 base at J, with 5 bases between. The CDR3 extends over 11 amino acids. Looked up from germline, CDR1 is SGHRS and CDR2 is YFSETQ.

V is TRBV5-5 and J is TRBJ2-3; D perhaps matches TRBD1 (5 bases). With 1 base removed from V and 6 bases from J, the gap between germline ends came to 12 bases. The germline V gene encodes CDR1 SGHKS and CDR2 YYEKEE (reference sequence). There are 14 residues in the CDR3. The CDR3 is CASSLYAGSDTQYF. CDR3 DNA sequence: TGTGCCAGCAGCTTGTATGCAGGGTCGGATACGCAGTATTTT.

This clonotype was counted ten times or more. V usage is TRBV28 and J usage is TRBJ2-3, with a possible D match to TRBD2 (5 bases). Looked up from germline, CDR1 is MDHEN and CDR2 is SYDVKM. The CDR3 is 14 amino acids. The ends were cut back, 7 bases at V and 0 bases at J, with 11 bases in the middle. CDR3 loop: CASNFGLSTDTQYF. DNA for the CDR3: TGTGCCAGCAATTTTGGACTGAGCACAGATACGCAGTATTTT. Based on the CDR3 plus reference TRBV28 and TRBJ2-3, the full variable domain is DVKVTQSSRYLVKRTGEKVFLECVQDMDHENMFWYRQDPGLGLRLIYFSYDVKMKEKGDIPEGYSVSREKKERFSLILESASTNQTSMYLCASNFGLSTDTQYFGPGTRLTVL.

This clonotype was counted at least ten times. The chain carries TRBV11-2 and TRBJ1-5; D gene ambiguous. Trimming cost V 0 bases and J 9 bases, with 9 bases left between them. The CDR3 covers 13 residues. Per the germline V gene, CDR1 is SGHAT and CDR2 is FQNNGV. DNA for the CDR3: TGTGCCAGCAGCTTAGATCCGGGCTGGCCCCAGCATTTT. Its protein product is CASSLDPGWPQHF.

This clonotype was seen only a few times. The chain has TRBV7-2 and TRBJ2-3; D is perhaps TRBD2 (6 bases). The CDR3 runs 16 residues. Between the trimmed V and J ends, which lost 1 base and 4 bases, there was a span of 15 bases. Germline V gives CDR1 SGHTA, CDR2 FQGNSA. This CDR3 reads CASSLGGTYSADTQYF. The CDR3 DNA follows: TGTGCCAGCAGCTTAGGCGGGACCTACTCGGCAGATACGCAGTATTTT. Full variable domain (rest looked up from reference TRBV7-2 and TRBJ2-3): GAGVSQSPSNKVTEKGKDVELRCDPISGHTALYWYRQSLGQGLEFLIYFQGNSAPDKSGLPSDRFSAERTGGSVSTLTIQRTQQEDSAVYLCASSLGGTYSADTQYFGPGTRLTVL.

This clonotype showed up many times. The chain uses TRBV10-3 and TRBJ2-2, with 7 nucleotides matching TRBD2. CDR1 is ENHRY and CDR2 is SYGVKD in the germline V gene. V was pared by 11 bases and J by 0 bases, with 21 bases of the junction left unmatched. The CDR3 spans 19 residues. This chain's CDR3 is CAVTAIQGRTRSNTGELFF. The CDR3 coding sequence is TGTGCCGTCACCGCCATCCAGGGCCGGACTAGATCGAACACCGGGGAGCTGTTTTTT.

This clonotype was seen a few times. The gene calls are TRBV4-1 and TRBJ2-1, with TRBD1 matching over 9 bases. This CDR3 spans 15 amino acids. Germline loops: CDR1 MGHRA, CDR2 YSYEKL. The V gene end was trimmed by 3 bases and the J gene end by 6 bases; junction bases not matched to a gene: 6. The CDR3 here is CASSQEGQGINEQFF. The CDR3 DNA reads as TGCGCCAGCAGCCAGGAGGGACAGGGTATCAATGAGCAGTTCTTC.

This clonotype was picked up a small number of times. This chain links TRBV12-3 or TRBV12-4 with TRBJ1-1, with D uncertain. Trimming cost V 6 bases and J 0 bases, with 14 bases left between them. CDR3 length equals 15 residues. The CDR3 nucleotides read TGTGCCAGCAGATCTCGACATAAGTTGAACACTGAAGCTTTCTTT. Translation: CASRSRHKLNTEAFF.

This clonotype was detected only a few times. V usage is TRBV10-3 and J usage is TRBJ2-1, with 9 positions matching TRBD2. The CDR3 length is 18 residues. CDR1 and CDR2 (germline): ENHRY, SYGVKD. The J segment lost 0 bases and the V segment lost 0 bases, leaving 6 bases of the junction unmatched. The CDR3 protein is CAISESTAGGPSYNEQFF. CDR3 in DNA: TGTGCCATCAGTGAGTCGACGGCGGGAGGGCCCTCCTACAATGAGCAGTTCTTC.

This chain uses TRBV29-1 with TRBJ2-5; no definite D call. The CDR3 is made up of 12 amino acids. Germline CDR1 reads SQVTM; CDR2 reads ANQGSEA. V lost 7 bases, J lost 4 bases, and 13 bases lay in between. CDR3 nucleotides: TGCAGCGCCGATATCATCCCAGAGACCCAGTACTTC. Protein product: CSADIIPETQYF.

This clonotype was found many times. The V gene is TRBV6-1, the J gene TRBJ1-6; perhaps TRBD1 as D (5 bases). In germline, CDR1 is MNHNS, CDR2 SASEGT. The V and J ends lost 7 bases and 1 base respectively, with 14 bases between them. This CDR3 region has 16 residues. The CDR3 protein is CASTARGGSYNSPLHF. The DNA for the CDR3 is TGTGCCAGCACCGCCCGTGGGGGATCCTATAATTCACCCCTCCACTTT.

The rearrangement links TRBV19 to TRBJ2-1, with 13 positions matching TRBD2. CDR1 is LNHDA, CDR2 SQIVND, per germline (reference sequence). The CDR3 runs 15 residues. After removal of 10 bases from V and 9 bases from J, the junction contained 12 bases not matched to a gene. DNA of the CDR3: TGTGCCACCAACCAACTAGCGGGAGGGCCGAGTGAGCAGTTCTTC. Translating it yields CATNQLAGGPSEQFF.

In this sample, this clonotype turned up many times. CDR3 nucleotides: TGTGCCAGCAGCGTAGGGCGGGGGAGCACAGATACGCAGTATTTT. The encoded protein is CASSVGRGSTDTQYF. V is TRBV9 and J is TRBJ2-3, with 7 bases fitting TRBD2. The CDR3 is 15 amino acids. Losses at the gene ends were 0 bases for V and 0 bases for J; bases not matched to a gene: 1. Germline V gene data show CDR1 as SGDLS and CDR2 as YYNGEE.

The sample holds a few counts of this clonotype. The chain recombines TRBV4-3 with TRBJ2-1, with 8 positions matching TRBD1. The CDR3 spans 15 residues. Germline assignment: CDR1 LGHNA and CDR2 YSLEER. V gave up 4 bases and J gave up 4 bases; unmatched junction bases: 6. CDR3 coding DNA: TGCGCCAGCAGCCGCGGACAGGGAGGTTACAATGAGCAGTTCTTC. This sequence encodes CASSRGQGGYNEQFF.

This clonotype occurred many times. Written as DNA, the CDR3 is TGCAGCGTCAGGGGGGATGATGAAAAACTGTTTTTT. Its translation is CSVRGDDEKLFF. This chain links TRBV29-1 with TRBJ1-4; 7 nucleotides align to TRBD1. V lost 6 bases, J lost 6 bases, and 4 bases stayed unmatched. Germline V lookup: CDR1 SQVTM, CDR2 ANQGSEA. The CDR3 is 12 amino acids.

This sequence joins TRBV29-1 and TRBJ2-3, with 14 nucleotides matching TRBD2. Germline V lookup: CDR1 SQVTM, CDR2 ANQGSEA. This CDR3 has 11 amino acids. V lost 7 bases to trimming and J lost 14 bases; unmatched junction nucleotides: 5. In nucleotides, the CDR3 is TGCAGCGCGGGACTAGCGGGAGAGATGTATTTT. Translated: CSAGLAGEMYF.

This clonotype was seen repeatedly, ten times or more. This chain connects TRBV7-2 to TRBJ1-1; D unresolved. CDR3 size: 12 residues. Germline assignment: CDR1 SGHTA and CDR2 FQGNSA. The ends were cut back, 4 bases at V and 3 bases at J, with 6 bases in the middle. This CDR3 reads CASSSDYTEAFF. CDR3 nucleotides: TGTGCCAGCAGCTCCGATTACACTGAAGCTTTCTTT.

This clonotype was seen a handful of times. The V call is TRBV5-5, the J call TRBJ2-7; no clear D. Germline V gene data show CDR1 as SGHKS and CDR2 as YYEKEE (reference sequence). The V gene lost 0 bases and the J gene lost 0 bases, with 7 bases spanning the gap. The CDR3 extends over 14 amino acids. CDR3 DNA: TGTGCCAGCAGCTTGGTTTCGGTCTCCTACGAGCAGTACGTC. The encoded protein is CASSLVSVSYEQYV.

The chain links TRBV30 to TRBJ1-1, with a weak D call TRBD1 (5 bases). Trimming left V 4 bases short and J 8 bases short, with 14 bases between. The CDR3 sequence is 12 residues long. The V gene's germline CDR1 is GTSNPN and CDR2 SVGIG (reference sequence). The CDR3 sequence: CAWKVGTPEAFF. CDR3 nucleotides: TGTGCCTGGAAGGTTGGGACCCCCGAAGCTTTCTTT.

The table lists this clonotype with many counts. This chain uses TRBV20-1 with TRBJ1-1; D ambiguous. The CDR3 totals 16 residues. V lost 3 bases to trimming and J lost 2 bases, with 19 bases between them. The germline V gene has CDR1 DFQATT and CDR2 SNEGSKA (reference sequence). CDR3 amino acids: CSARPAPSGLNTEAFF. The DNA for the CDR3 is TGCAGTGCTAGGCCAGCACCCTCGGGCCTCAACACTGAAGCTTTCTTT.

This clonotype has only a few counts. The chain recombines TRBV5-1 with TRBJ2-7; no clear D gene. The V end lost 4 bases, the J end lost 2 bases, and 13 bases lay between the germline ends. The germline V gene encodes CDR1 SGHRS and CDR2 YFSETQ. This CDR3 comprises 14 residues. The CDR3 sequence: CASSLTGPPYEQYV. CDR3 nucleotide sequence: TGCGCCAGCAGCCTCACCGGGCCACCCTACGAGCAGTACGTC.

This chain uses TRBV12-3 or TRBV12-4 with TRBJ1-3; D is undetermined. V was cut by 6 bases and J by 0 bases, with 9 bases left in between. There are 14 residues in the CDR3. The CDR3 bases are TGTGCCAGCAGCATACTGAGCTCTGGAAACACCATATATTTT. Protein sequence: CASSILSSGNTIYF.